Listed below are T cell receptor beta chains from one sample, sequenced in a study of T cells in Graves' hyperthyroidism and ophthalmopathy. One entry per CDR3 protein results from TCRdb running MiXCR on the multiplex PCR reads. The sample consists of around 690,000 distinct CDR3 sequences, about a fifth of them appearing once. The specimen was blood. These receptors all stem from a man aged 25-45 years with Graves' ophthalmopathy. The CDR3 runs from the conserved cysteine through the conserved F or W. A D gene is named only where the DNA matches it firmly. Clone sizes are given selectively: once, few, many, or a class where the clone is expanded.

13	TRBV27	TRBJ1-5	few	.	TGTGCCAGCAGGCAGGGGAACAATCAGCCCCAGCATTTT	CASRQGNNQPQHF
15	TRBV2	TRBJ2-7	many	TRBD2	TGTGCCAGCAGCCGACTAGCGGGAGGCCCCTACGAGCAGTACTTC	CASSRLAGGPYEQYF
14	TRBV27	TRBJ2-7	many	TRBD1	TGTGCCAGCAGGGACGGACAGGGGCCCTACGAGCAGTACTTC	CASRDGQGPYEQYF
11	TRBV28	TRBJ2-7	.	.	TGTGCCAGCAGTGGGCAGTACGAGCAGTACTTC	CASSGQYEQYF
13	TRBV10-3	TRBJ2-1	few	.	TGTGCCGGAGCGGGACAGCTAAACAATGAGCAGTTCTTC	CAGAGQLNNEQFF
15	TRBV20-1	TRBJ2-4	.	.	TGCAGTCCCCAGGGCCTGAGCCTGGCCAAAAACATTCAGTACTTC	CSPQGLSLAKNIQYF
15	TRBV5-1	TRBJ2-3	many	TRBD1	TGCGCCAGTACCCGAGGACAGGGTCGCACAGATACGCAGTATTTT	CASTRGQGRTDTQYF
14	TRBV6-5	TRBJ2-7	once	.	TGTGCCGGCAGTTACCAACAGGACGACTACGAGCAGTACTTC	CAGSYQQDDYEQYF
13	TRBV20-1	TRBJ1-6	.	.	TGCAGTGCAATCACAGGTTCTAATTCACCCCTCCACTTT	CSAITGSNSPLHF
13	TRBV6-1	TRBJ2-7	few	.	TGTGCCAGCAGCTCCAGGGTTAGTCGCGAGCAGTACTTC	CASSSRVSREQYF
15	TRBV10-3	TRBJ1-3	.	TRBD1	TGTGCCATCAGTGATGACAGGGGCTCCGGAAACACCATATATTTT	CAISDDRGSGNTIYF
14	TRBV20-1	TRBJ2-1	.	.	TGCAGTGCTAGAGATACAGCGGACTACAATGAGCAGTTCTTC	CSARDTADYNEQFF
12	TRBV18	TRBJ2-2	many	.	TGTGCCAGCTCACCTGGGGCCGGGGAGCTGTTTTTT	CASSPGAGELFF
15	TRBV7-2	TRBJ1-4	.	.	TGTGCCAGCAGCCCCCCCCCGCTCCTTAATGAAAAACTGTTTTTT	CASSPPPLLNEKLFF
15	TRBV30	TRBJ1-2	many	.	TGTGCCTGGAGTGCCTGGGGGGGGCTATTTAATGGCTACACCTTC	CAWSAWGGLFNGYTF
15	TRBV5-1	TRBJ1-6	.	.	TGCGCCAGCAGCTTGGGAGATCCGGGGGCGTCACCCCTCCACTTT	CASSLGDPGASPLHF
15	TRBV11-2	TRBJ1-1	.	.	TGCGCCAGCAGCCTTCAGGAGGCTGGGGACACTGAAGCTTTCTTT	CASSLQEAGDTEAFF
14	TRBV9	TRBJ2-7	.	.	TGTGCCAGCAGCGTTTATCTAGAGAGCTACGAGCAGTACTTC	CASSVYLESYEQYF
16	TRBV6-1	TRBJ2-1	.	TRBD2	TGTGCCAGCAGTCCTTTTACTAGCGGCACCTACAATGAGCAGTTCTTC	CASSPFTSGTYNEQFF
13	TRBV6-2/TRBV6-3	TRBJ2-7	.	TRBD1	TGTGCCAGCAGCCTCCGGGACAGGGGGGAGCAGTACTTC	CASSLRDRGEQYF
16	TRBV7-6	TRBJ2-3	.	TRBD2	TGTGCCAGCAGCTTAGATGCGGGAGGGTTAACAGATACGCAGTATTTT	CASSLDAGGLTDTQYF
13	TRBV30	TRBJ2-3	few	.	TGTGCCTGGAACGTGTGGAGCACAGACACGCAGTATTTT	CAWNVWSTDTQYF
15	TRBV11-1	TRBJ2-1	many	.	TGTGCCAGCAGCTCGGGTTACGGCCCAAAAGTTCAGCAGTTCTTC	CASSSGYGPKVQQFF
15	TRBV20-1	TRBJ2-3	.	TRBD1	TGCAGTGCTAAAGACAGGGGGCAAGGGACAGATACGCAGTATTTT	CSAKDRGQGTDTQYF
13	TRBV20-1	TRBJ2-7	many	.	TGCAGTGCTACCGACGGGAGCTCCTACGAGCAGTACTTC	CSATDGSSYEQYF